This TCR beta chain is drawn from a study of T cells in Graves' hyperthyroidism and ophthalmopathy. Study-wide results and caveats: Before onset, ophthalmopathy was predicted by the model a median around 6 months earlier.

Authors of the study amplified TCR beta CDR3 regions from RNA transcripts. HTBI primers drove first-round RT-PCR of the TCR CDR3. Each CDR3 protein gets one entry after TCRdb re-called the multiplex PCR reads with MiXCR. Here the sample spans about 130,000 distinct CDR3 sequences, 22% being singletons. The CDR3 length is 14 residues. Trimming cost V 1 base and J 0 bases, with 7 bases left between them. Germline CDR1 is KGHSH and CDR2 is LQKENI. The sample holds many counts of this clonotype. The target antigen is unknown. Patients were excluded because of uncontrolled infection, other autoimmune disease, pregnancy or lactation. Every diagnosis used clinical symptoms, serum thyroxine and TRAb, thyroid ultrasound and orbital computed tomography. The study collected blood at first hyperthyroidism diagnosis, before any ophthalmopathy symptoms arose.

The V gene is TRBV18, the J gene TRBJ2-7, with a tentative D call TRBD1 (5 bases). This clonotype was sampled from a woman in her 50s with Graves' hyperthyroidism that later progressed to Graves' ophthalmopathy. Sequenced material: blood. Here the CDR3 reads CASSPQGSSYEQYF. CDR3 nucleotide sequence: TGTGCCAGCTCACCACAGGGGTCCTCCTACGAGCAGTACTTC.